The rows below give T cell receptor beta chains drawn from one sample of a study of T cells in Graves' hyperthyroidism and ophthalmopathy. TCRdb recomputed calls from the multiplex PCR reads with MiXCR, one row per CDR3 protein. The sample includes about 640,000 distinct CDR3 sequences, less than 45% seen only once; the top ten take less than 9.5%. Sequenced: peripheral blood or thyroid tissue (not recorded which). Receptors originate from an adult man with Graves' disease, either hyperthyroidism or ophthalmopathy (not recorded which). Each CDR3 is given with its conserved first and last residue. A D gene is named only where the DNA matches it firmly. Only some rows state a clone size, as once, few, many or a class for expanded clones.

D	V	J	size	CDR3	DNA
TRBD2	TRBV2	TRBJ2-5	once	CASSQPGRGETQYF	TGTGCCAGCAGCCAGCCGGGGAGGGGAGAGACCCAGTACTTC
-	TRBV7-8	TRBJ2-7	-	CASSLGRVSGEQYF	TGTGCCAGCAGCTTAGGGAGGGTCTCGGGAGAGCAGTACTTC
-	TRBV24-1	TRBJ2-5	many	CAISDWAGKETQYF	TGTGCCATCAGTGATTGGGCAGGGAAGGAGACCCAGTACTTC
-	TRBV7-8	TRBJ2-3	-	CASSLALFSTDTQYF	TGTGCCAGCAGCTTAGCCCTTTTTAGCACAGATACGCAGTATTTT
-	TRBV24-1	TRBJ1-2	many	CATSKGDGYTF	TGTGCCACCTCGAAAGGGGACGGCTACACCTTC
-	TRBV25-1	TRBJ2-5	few	CASSFPSGRLQETQYF	TGTGCCAGCAGCTTCCCCTCAGGACGTCTTCAAGAGACCCAGTACTTC
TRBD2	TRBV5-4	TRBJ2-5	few	CASSSTSGGAGETQYF	TGTGCCAGCAGTTCTACTAGCGGGGGGGCCGGGGAGACCCAGTACTTC
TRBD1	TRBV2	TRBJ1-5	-	CAREETGASPQHF	TGTGCTAGAGAGGAGACAGGGGCATCGCCCCAGCATTTT
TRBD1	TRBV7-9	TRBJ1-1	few	CASSTSGGPEAFF	TGTGCCAGCAGCACCTCAGGGGGCCCTGAAGCTTTCTTT
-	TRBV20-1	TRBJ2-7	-	CSARLGEYEQYF	TGCAGTGCTAGGCTGGGTGAATACGAGCAGTACTTC
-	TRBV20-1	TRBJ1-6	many	CSARAIKGNSPLHF	TGCAGTGCTAGAGCGATTAAGGGCAATTCACCCCTCCACTTT
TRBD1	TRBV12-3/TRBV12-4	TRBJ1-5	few	CASSGQGVGTQPQHF	TGTGCCAGCAGTGGACAGGGGGTTGGTACTCAGCCCCAGCATTTT
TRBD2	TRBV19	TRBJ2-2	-	CASNRLAGNTGELFF	TGTGCCAGCAATCGACTAGCGGGGAACACCGGGGAGCTGTTTTTT
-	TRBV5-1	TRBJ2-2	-	CASSPEGVWSEPGELFF	TGCGCCAGCAGCCCGGAGGGCGTGTGGAGCGAACCCGGGGAGCTGTTTTTT
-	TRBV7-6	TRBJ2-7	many	CASSLSLWGEQYF	TGTGCCAGCAGCTTAAGCCTATGGGGCGAGCAGTACTTC